The present T cell receptor (beta chain) was sequenced within a study of T cell repertoires in aging, cancer and after chemotherapy. On the study more broadly: Healthy donor repertoires were recorded over several months to years and showed clear clonal overlap. Notes on the study in general: The repertoire data cannot show anything about immunological memory following chemotherapy.

Germline-derived CDR1 and CDR2 are MNHEY and SVGAGI. The CDR3 is 16 amino acids. V dropped 0 bases and J dropped 1 base, with 12 bases sitting between them. Multiplex touch-down PCR with TRB-A/B primers amplified rearranged V-D-J TRB sequences. TCRdb called the multiplex PCR reads again in MiXCR, with one record for every CDR3 protein. The sample includes more than 10,000 distinct CDR3 sequences, approximately 29% seen only once; the top ten take 15% to 20%. The template was genomic DNA from peripheral blood, not RNA. Remarks on this clonotype: Its target is not known.

Material: blood. This clonotype was sampled from a human donor in good health. The donor label of this sample is uncertain. The chain joins TRBV6-5 to TRBJ1-1, with D perhaps TRBD1 (5 bases). The DNA for the CDR3 is TGTGCCAGCAGTTACTCGAGAATGGGGGGGAACACTGAAGCTTTCTTT. Protein: CASSYSRMGGNTEAFF.